This T cell receptor (beta chain) was retrieved from a study of CD8+CD57+ T cells in acquired aplastic anemia. Genomic DNA constituted the template upon which TCR beta VDJ and CDR3 profiling was performed. From the reads, TCRdb called clonotypes with MiXCR, one entry per CDR3 protein. The repertoire has more than 250,000 distinct CDR3 sequences, roughly 80% of them found once; the top ten carry 35% to 50%. Concerning this clonotype itself: One end of the junction is discordant with germline, which a read error may explain.

Previously, flow cytometry had revealed CD8+CD57+ cell expansion in the patients chosen for sequencing. This CDR3 is 15 amino acids long. The germline CDR1 and CDR2 sequences are LNHDA and SQIVND (reference sequence). Sequences were obtained from sorted CD4+, CD8+, or CD8+CD57+ T cells (not recorded which) from PBMCs. This sequence was found in a human donor with aplastic anemia. The V gene is TRBV19, the J gene TRBJ2-1, with 9 bases aligning to TRBD2. The CDR3 sequence is CASSFQRSGGSDEQF. DNA for the CDR3: TGTGCCAGCAGCTTTCAAAGAAGCGGGGGGAGCGATGAGCAGTTC. Full variable domain (remainder filled in from reference TRBV19 and TRBJ2-1): DGGITQSPKYLFRKEGQNVTLSCEQNLNHDAMYWYRQDPGQGLRLIYYSQIVNDFQKGDIAEGYSVSREKKESFPLTVTSAQKNPTAFYLCASSFQRSGGSDEQFGPGTRLTVL.